This entry describes one T cell receptor (beta chain). Its specificity is not known. RNA transcripts provided the source from which TCR beta CDR3 regions were amplified. The TCR CDR3 first-round RT-PCR relied on the HTBI primer set. In TCRdb, the multiplex PCR reads were re-called with MiXCR into one record per CDR3 protein. The data show roughly 800,000 distinct CDR3 sequences, approximately 40% seen once. These data originate in a study of T cells in Graves' hyperthyroidism and ophthalmopathy. This CDR3 has 11 amino acids. From germline, CDR1 is SGHTA and CDR2 FQGTGA. Trimming stripped 10 bases from V and 1 base from J, with 8 bases between. Study-wide results and caveats: The model foresaw ophthalmopathy a median roughly 6.3 months prior to onset.

No progression to ophthalmopathy during 18 months of follow-up defined stable disease. Patients were excluded because of uncontrolled infection, other autoimmune disease, pregnancy or lactation. The chain uses TRBV7-3 and TRBJ2-7; the D is unclear. The specimen was blood. This clonotype was sampled from a man between 18 and 35 years old with Graves' hyperthyroidism. The CDR3 loop reads CATQGSYEQYF. CDR3 DNA sequence: TGTGCCACCCAAGGATCCTACGAGCAGTACTTC.